A single sample is the source of the 21 T cell receptor beta chains below, sequenced in a study of graft-versus-host responses after intestinal transplantation. Generated by immunoSEQ multiplex PCR, the TCRdb table keeps only in-frame clones and is missing some. Among roughly 13,000 clones listed, less than 45% were seen once. The authors seeded around 200,000 CFSE-labeled responder cells together with around 200,000 irradiated stimulator cells tagged with violet dye. Sequencing used alloreactive CD8+ T cells from a mixed lymphocyte reaction culture, obtained before intestinal transplant. Indicated subset: CFSE-low proliferating T cells sorted from roughly 6-day pre-transplant mixed lymphocyte reaction (GvH or HvG direction). The receptors derive from a human patient who received an intestinal transplant.

The sample holds a few counts of this clone. V gene TRBV12-5 combines with J gene TRBJ1-5; no reliable D call. The germline V gene encodes CDR1 LGHNT and CDR2 FRNRAP. V was cut by 3 bases and J by 1 base, with 7 bases left in between. The CDR3 length is 14 residues. CDR3 sequence: CASGLGGSNQPQHF. The DNA for the CDR3 is TGTGCTAGTGGTTTAGGAGGCAGCAATCAGCCCCAGCATTTT.

Note on this clone: At one end the junction does not follow the germline gene, possibly because of a read error. The chain links TRBV27 to TRBJ2-5; D is perhaps TRBD2 (6 bases). The tail of the sequence fits TRBJ2-7 better, so the J call may be wrong. This CDR3 contains 13 residues. Germline loops: CDR1 MNHEY, CDR2 SMNVEV (reference sequence). CDR3 sequence (DNA): TGTGCCACGCGCGGGGACCTCTCCCACGAGCAGTACTTC. Encoded protein: CATRGDLSHEQYF.

This clone was counted between two and nine times. The chain couples TRBV30 to TRBJ1-2; perhaps TRBD1 as D (5 bases). Trimming shortened V by 1 base and J by 2 bases, and 20 bases separated the two germline ends. Germline CDR1 is GTSNPN and CDR2 is SVGIG (reference sequence). The CDR3 covers 17 residues. CDR3 in amino acids: CAWSGPGGRHANYGYTF. DNA of the CDR3: TGTGCCTGGAGTGGGCCGGGGGGAAGGCACGCCAACTATGGCTACACCTTC. The variable domain in full, with the rest retrieved from reference TRBV30 and TRBJ1-2, is SQTIHQWPATLVQPVGSPLSLECTVEGTSNPNLYWYRQAAGRGLQLLFYSVGIGQISSEVPQNLSASRPQDRQFILSSKKLLLSDSGFYLCAWSGPGGRHANYGYTFGSGTRLTVV.

The V gene is TRBV29-1, the J gene TRBJ1-1; tentatively, D is TRBD1 (5 bases). The CDR3 has 12 amino acids. Trimming shortened V by 4 bases and J by 6 bases, and 12 bases separated the two germline ends. The germline gives CDR1 SQVTM, CDR2 ANQGSEA. The CDR3 coding sequence is TGCAGCGTTGGGTCAGGGTATCCTGAAGCTTTCTTT. This codes for CSVGSGYPEAFF.

The CDR3 coding sequence is TGCGCCAGCAGTGAGTCGGAGACCCCTTTCAATGAGCAGTTCTTC. Its translation is CASSESETPFNEQFF. The V gene is TRBV10-1, the J gene TRBJ2-1, with unresolved D. V was pared by 0 bases and J by 6 bases, with 12 bases between. Per germline, CDR1 WNHNN and CDR2 SYGVQD (reference sequence). The length of the CDR3 is 15 residues.

J is TRBJ2-7 and V is TRBV2, with unresolved D. The CDR3 runs to 16 residues. Germline CDR1 reads SNHLY; CDR2 reads FYNNEI. The V end was cut by 2 bases, the J end by 1 base, with 15 bases between. The CDR3 loop is CASSEWVDPGSYEQYF. The DNA for the CDR3 is TGTGCCAGCAGTGAATGGGTAGACCCAGGATCCTACGAGCAGTACTTC.

This clone was seen only a few times. The gene calls are TRBV9 and TRBJ2-3; unclear D gene. Trimming shortened V by 0 bases and J by 4 bases, and 9 bases separated the two germline ends. Germline lookup yields CDR1 SGDLS and CDR2 YYNGEE. The CDR3 extends over 14 amino acids. CDR3 amino acids: CASSVVAGADTQYF. Written as DNA, the CDR3 is TGTGCCAGCAGCGTAGTCGCTGGAGCAGATACGCAGTATTTT.

This clone was seen a few times. The chain combines TRBV6-1 with TRBJ2-7, with TRBD2 as a possible D gene (5 bases). The CDR3 is made up of 13 amino acids. The germline gives CDR1 MNHNS, CDR2 SASEGT. The CDR3 is CASRSRGPYEQYF. CDR3 DNA: TGTGCATCCCGGAGTAGAGGGCCCTACGAGCAGTACTTC.

This clone appeared a few times. Here the CDR3 DNA reads TGTGCCAGCAGCGGACTAGCGGGGGGGACAGATACGCAGTATTTT. Translating gives CASSGLAGGTDTQYF. This chain uses TRBV9 with TRBJ2-3; 14 nucleotides align to TRBD2. The CDR3 runs 15 residues. The germline gives CDR1 SGDLS, CDR2 YYNGEE. J gave up 3 bases and V 3 bases, and 0 bases lay outside the gene matches.

The chain is built from TRBV6-1 and TRBJ2-3; D is perhaps TRBD1 (5 bases). The CDR3 runs to 17 residues. Germline values: CDR1 MNHNS, CDR2 SASEGT. Trimming shortened V by 1 base and J by 0 bases, and 14 bases separated the two germline ends. CDR3 coding DNA: TGTGCCAGCAGTGAAGACCCAGGGCCGACTAGCACAGATACGCAGTATTTT. Its protein product is CASSEDPGPTSTDTQYF.

The chain recombines TRBV4-3 with TRBJ1-1; 10 bases line up with TRBD1. This CDR3 has 15 amino acids. Germline V lookup: CDR1 LGHNA, CDR2 YSLEER. After removal of 0 bases from V and 4 bases from J, the junction contained 2 bases not matched to a gene. The CDR3 region is CASSQDRTGGTEAFF. CDR3 coding DNA: TGCGCCAGCAGCCAAGACAGGACAGGGGGCACTGAAGCTTTCTTT.

V gene TRBV30 combines with J gene TRBJ1-1; TRBD1 might be the D (5 bases). The CDR3 totals 12 residues. CDR1 is GTSNPN, CDR2 SVGIG, per germline (reference sequence). V was shortened by 5 bases and J by 0 bases, with 7 bases between the two germline ends. This CDR3 is CAWGGVNTEAFF. Written as DNA, the CDR3 is TGTGCCTGGGGAGGGGTGAACACTGAAGCTTTCTTT. The full variable domain, in which reference TRBV30 and TRBJ1-1 provide the parts outside the CDR3, is SQTIHQWPATLVQPVGSPLSLECTVEGTSNPNLYWYRQAAGRGLQLLFYSVGIGQISSEVPQNLSASRPQDRQFILSSKKLLLSDSGFYLCAWGGVNTEAFFGQGTRLTVV.

The V and J genes are TRBV30 and TRBJ2-1; 11 nucleotides line up with TRBD2. CDR1 is GTSNPN, CDR2 SVGIG, per germline (reference sequence). Trimming cost V 6 bases and J 0 bases; bases outside gene matches: 19. CDR3 length: 20 residues. CDR3 sequence: CACSGGDLAGGSSSYNEQFF. CDR3 sequence (DNA): TGTGCCTGCTCGGGGGGGGACCTAGCGGGGGGCTCGAGCTCCTACAATGAGCAGTTCTTC.

Worth noting for this clone: Within the sample, other DNA sequences also encode this same CDR3. The chain employs TRBV6-1 and TRBJ2-7; D remains unclear. The V end lost 6 bases, the J end lost 2 bases, and 11 bases lay between the germline ends. This CDR3 region has 13 residues. The germline V gene has CDR1 MNHNS and CDR2 SASEGT. CDR3 amino acids: CASSPRQPYEQYF. The CDR3 coding sequence is TGTGCCAGCAGCCCCAGACAACCCTACGAGCAGTACTTC.

This chain uses TRBV7-6 with TRBJ2-7, with D unclear. V was pared by 0 bases and J by 2 bases, with 5 bases between. Germline CDR1 and CDR2: SGHVS and FNYEAQ. There are 13 residues in the CDR3. The CDR3 loop reads CASSLASAYEQYF. The CDR3 DNA is TGTGCCAGCAGCTTAGCTAGTGCCTACGAGCAGTACTTC.

This clone came up a few times. The chain employs TRBV4-3 and TRBJ2-5, with TRBD1 as a possible D gene (5 bases). Germline V gene lookup returns CDR1 LGHNA and CDR2 YSLEER. This CDR3 comprises 14 residues. Between the trimmed V and J ends, which lost 0 bases and 8 bases, there was a span of 13 bases. The CDR3 region is CASSQDSWGDTQYF. The CDR3 bases are TGCGCCAGCAGCCAAGATTCATGGGGCGATACCCAGTACTTC.

V usage is TRBV7-9 and J usage is TRBJ2-7; TRBD2 aligns across 8 bases. V lost 5 bases to trimming and J lost 2 bases; unmatched junction nucleotides: 8. In germline, CDR1 is SEHNR, CDR2 FQNEAQ (reference sequence). The CDR3 sequence is 15 residues long. CDR3 in amino acids: CASSQAGSGTYEQYF. Here the CDR3 DNA reads TGTGCCAGCAGCCAAGCGGGTAGCGGGACCTACGAGCAGTACTTC.

This chain links TRBV27 with TRBJ1-2; 7 bases fit TRBD1. Germline CDR1 MNHEY, CDR2 SMNVEV (reference sequence). After removal of 4 bases from V and 2 bases from J, the junction contained 7 bases not matched to a gene. The CDR3 is 15 amino acids. In DNA form, the CDR3 reads TGTGCCAGCAGTTCACTAGACAGGGTCAACTATGGCTACACCTTC. Translated, it gives CASSSLDRVNYGYTF.

This clone was detected only a few times. The chain links TRBV11-2 to TRBJ1-2, with 8 nucleotides matching TRBD1. The CDR3 totals 17 residues. V was clipped by 2 bases and J by 0 bases; unmatched bases: 8. In germline, CDR1 is SGHAT, CDR2 FQNNGV. The CDR3 region is CASSLPDRDLTNYGYTF. As DNA, the CDR3 is TGTGCCAGCAGCTTACCGGACAGGGACCTCACTAACTATGGCTACACCTTC.

In this sample, this clone turned up once. The chain is built from TRBV14 and TRBJ2-5, with 10 bases identical to TRBD1. TRBJ2-7 explains the end of the DNA better; the J call may be wrong. CDR1 is SGHDN, CDR2 FVKESK, per germline. The CDR3 sequence is 15 residues long. CDR3 sequence (DNA): TGTGCCAGCAGCCAAAGACAGGGGGCTGACTACGAGCAGTACTTC. Translating it yields CASSQRQGADYEQYF.

The chain carries TRBV7-9 and TRBJ2-1; TRBD1 is a possible D gene (6 bases). Trimming removed 1 base from V and 3 bases from J, with 7 bases in between. The CDR3 is 14 amino acids. Germline V gene data show CDR1 as SEHNR and CDR2 as FQNEAQ (reference sequence). The CDR3 nucleotides are TGTGCCAGCAGCTTAGAGGGGGTCTACAATGAGCAGTTCTTC. It codes for CASSLEGVYNEQFF.